The 18 T cell receptor beta chains below all came from one sample that was sequenced in a study of siplizumab effects on memory and regulatory T cells. Profiling relied on immunoSEQ multiplex PCR, and the TCRdb table lists in-frame clones only, not all of them. The sample holds tens of thousands of clones, roughly 87% seen once. The material sequenced was naive CD8+ T cells sorted from blood. The receptors were sampled from a human donor in good health.

The V and J genes are TRBV10-3 and TRBJ2-1; TRBD1 matches 10 bases. Germline V CDR1 and CDR2: ENHRY, SYGVKD. J gave up 4 bases and V 1 base, and 13 bases lay outside the gene matches. The CDR3 runs 19 residues. CDR3 amino acids: CAISEYPSTRDRGYNEQFF. The CDR3 region has the DNA TGTGCCATCAGTGAGTACCCTTCAACCCGGGACAGGGGATACAATGAGCAGTTCTTC.

The chain has TRBV7-3 and TRBJ2-1; 8 bases fit TRBD2. The V and J ends lost 1 base and 6 bases, in that order; junction bases with no gene match: 8. CDR3 length equals 16 residues. Germline CDR1 and CDR2: SGHTA and FQGTGA. The CDR3 DNA is TGTGCCAGCAGCTTAAATCCGGGGCTAGCGGGCAATGAGCAGTTCTTC. As protein: CASSLNPGLAGNEQFF.

This chain joins TRBV13 and TRBJ1-2; TRBD1 matches 7 bases. The CDR3 extends over 17 amino acids. J was trimmed by 5 bases and V by 2 bases; bases with no gene match: 14. Germline V lookup: CDR1 PRHDT, CDR2 FYEKMQ (reference sequence). CDR3 DNA: TGTGCCAGCAGCTTACACAATTTGCCGGGACAGCAATATGGCTACACCTTC. It is translated as CASSLHNLPGQQYGYTF.

J is TRBJ2-2 and V is TRBV6-1; D tentatively fits TRBD1 or TRBD2 (5 bases each). V dropped 2 bases and J dropped 6 bases, with 13 bases sitting between them. The CDR3 is 15 amino acids. Germline CDR1 is MNHNS and CDR2 is SASEGT. The CDR3 spells CASSEQGRHPGELFF. CDR3 nucleotide sequence: TGTGCCAGCAGTGAACAGGGACGTCACCCCGGGGAGCTGTTTTTT.

V gene TRBV6-1 combines with J gene TRBJ2-7; maybe TRBD1 (7 bases). The germline V and J ends were trimmed by 2 bases and 5 bases, with 16 bases remaining between them. The germline gives CDR1 MNHNS, CDR2 SASEGT. CDR3 length equals 15 residues. CDR3 in DNA: TGTGCCAGCAGTGAATGGGTCAGGGGGGTCCACGAGCAGTACTTC. As protein: CASSEWVRGVHEQYF.

The chain employs TRBV5-4 and TRBJ1-1; 7 bases line up with TRBD1. The ends lost 3 bases at V and 7 bases at J; junction bases unmatched: 9. The CDR3 sequence is 14 residues long. Per germline, CDR1 SGHNT and CDR2 YYREEE (reference sequence). Here the CDR3 DNA reads TGTGCCAGCAGCTCAATTGACAGGGCCTTTGAAGCTTTCTTT. It yields the protein CASSSIDRAFEAFF. The whole variable domain, filled in from reference TRBV5-4 and TRBJ1-1, reads ETGVTQSPTHLIKTRGQQVTLRCSSQSGHNTVSWYQQALGQGPQFIFQYYREEENGRGNFPPRFSGLQFPNYSSELNVNALELDDSALYLCASSSIDRAFEAFFGQGTRLTVV.

The chain links TRBV5-6 to TRBJ1-6; 7 bases align to TRBD1. The CDR3 is 12 amino acids. Germline V gene sequence: CDR1 SGHDT, CDR2 YYEEEE. The V and J ends lost 1 base and 14 bases, in that order; junction bases with no gene match: 3. The CDR3 protein is CASSLPQGALHF. CDR3 DNA: TGTGCCAGCAGCTTGCCCCAGGGGGCCCTCCACTTT.

The chain employs TRBV4-1 and TRBJ2-7; the match to TRBD1 covers 9 bases. The CDR3 length is 15 residues. The J segment lost 3 bases and the V segment lost 1 base, leaving 4 bases of the junction unmatched. Germline CDR1 reads MGHRA; CDR2 reads YSYEKL. CDR3 sequence (DNA): TGCGCCAGCAGCCAAGTCGCGACAGGGGGCTACGAGCAGTACTTC. It yields the protein CASSQVATGGYEQYF.

This rearrangement joins TRBV7-9 to TRBJ2-1; 10 bases align to TRBD2. Looked up from germline, CDR1 is SEHNR and CDR2 is FQNEAQ (reference sequence). V shed 3 bases, J shed 4 bases, and the junction held 3 bases outside the gene matches. This CDR3 has 15 amino acids. CDR3 in DNA: TGTGCCAGCAGCTTTGCTAGCGGGGGTTACAATGAGCAGTTCTTC. Protein sequence: CASSFASGGYNEQFF. The whole variable domain, remainder taken from reference TRBV7-9 and TRBJ2-1, is DTGVSQNPRHKITKRGQNVTFRCDPISEHNRLYWYRQTLGQGPEFLTYFQNEAQLEKSRLLSDRFSAERPKGSFSTLEIQRTEQGDSAMYLCASSFASGGYNEQFFGPGTRLTVL.

CDR3 region: CASSSITYEQYF. The DNA of the CDR3 is TGTGCCAGCAGCTCCATAACGTACGAGCAGTACTTC. V usage is TRBV5-6 and J usage is TRBJ2-7, with D uncertain. V was trimmed by 3 bases and J by 4 bases, leaving 8 bases between them. The CDR3 extends over 12 amino acids. The germline gives CDR1 SGHDT, CDR2 YYEEEE.

This chain joins TRBV27 and TRBJ2-4; the D gene is possibly TRBD2 (5 bases). Germline V CDR1 and CDR2: MNHEY, SMNVEV (reference sequence). V was clipped by 6 bases and J by 2 bases, with 14 bases between them. The CDR3 contains 15 residues. Written as DNA, the CDR3 is TGTGCCAGCAGCCCCGTCGGACTTTCCAAAAACATTCAGTACTTC. Encoded protein: CASSPVGLSKNIQYF.

This chain uses TRBV2 with TRBJ2-2; a possible D gene is TRBD1 (5 bases). Germline lookup yields CDR1 SNHLY and CDR2 FYNNEI. The ends were cut back, 6 bases at V and 0 bases at J, with 14 bases in the middle. CDR3 length: 16 amino acids. The CDR3 DNA follows: TGTGCCAGCAGAGGTGGGCAGGGTTCGAACACCGGGGAGCTGTTTTTT. Translating it yields CASRGGQGSNTGELFF.

The chain uses TRBV19 and TRBJ2-5; D unresolved. CDR1 is LNHDA, CDR2 SQIVND, per germline (reference sequence). This CDR3 is 13 amino acids long. The V gene lost 2 bases and the J gene lost 0 bases, with 4 bases spanning the gap. The CDR3 loop is CASSISYQETQYF. CDR3 DNA: TGTGCCAGTAGTATATCGTACCAAGAGACCCAGTACTTC.

This clone was observed a handful of times. This rearrangement joins TRBV5-1 to TRBJ1-1, with D unclear. Germline V gene sequence: CDR1 SGHRS, CDR2 YFSETQ. Trimming removed 4 bases at V and 1 base at J, with 11 bases between. The CDR3 loop spans 14 amino acids. The CDR3 loop is CASSPTLANTEAFF. The CDR3 region has the DNA TGCGCCAGCAGCCCGACACTGGCGAACACTGAAGCTTTCTTT.

The chain uses TRBV7-2 and TRBJ2-1; 8 bases fit TRBD2. Germline trimming cut 0 bases from V and 10 bases from J; bases unmatched to any gene: 8. This CDR3 contains 15 residues. Germline V gene data show CDR1 as SGHTA and CDR2 as FQGNSA. The CDR3 reads CASSLAGGEREEQFF. CDR3 sequence (DNA): TGTGCCAGCAGCTTAGCTGGGGGGGAGCGGGAGGAGCAGTTCTTC.

The chain couples TRBV19 to TRBJ2-1, with 7 bases matching TRBD2. Trimming removed 5 bases from V and 6 bases from J; junction bases left unmatched: 10. From germline, CDR1 is LNHDA and CDR2 SQIVND (reference sequence). This CDR3 is built from 15 residues. The CDR3 DNA is TGTGCCAGTAGTTCCGCTAGCGGAGTATTCAATGAGCAGTTCTTC. Translated: CASSSASGVFNEQFF. The variable domain in full, completed from reference TRBV19 and TRBJ2-1, reads DGGITQSPKYLFRKEGQNVTLSCEQNLNHDAMYWYRQDPGQGLRLIYYSQIVNDFQKGDIAEGYSVSREKKESFPLTVTSAQKNPTAFYLCASSSASGVFNEQFFGPGTRLTVL.

As to this clone: One junction end does not reproduce the germline sequence, and a read error may be involved. The rearrangement uses TRBV27 and TRBJ1-5, with D uncertain. This CDR3 has 14 residues. Germline V gene sequence: CDR1 MNHEY, CDR2 SMNVEV (reference sequence). The CDR3 region has the DNA TGTGCCAGCAGTCTATCGATGAGCAATCAGCCCCAGCATTTT. It translates to CASSLSMSNQPQHF.

This clone was recorded once. J is TRBJ2-3 and V is TRBV25-1, with D perhaps TRBD2 (6 bases). This CDR3 is built from 16 residues. Germline-derived CDR1 and CDR2 are MGHDK and SYGVNS. The germline V and J ends were trimmed by 5 bases and 2 bases, with 17 bases remaining between them. CDR3 DNA: TGTGCCAGCAGTCAACTATGGCGGGGCCTCACAGATACGCAGTATTTT. Translation gives CASSQLWRGLTDTQYF.